This TCR beta chain emerged from a study of T-cell memory formation after mild COVID-19. Study-level information: The two donors had largely donor-specific TCR clusters.

TCRdb processed the 5' RACE reads anew with MiXCR; each CDR3 protein has one entry. The sample has 110,000 or so distinct CDR3 sequences, 20% to 25% seen once. V gave up 6 bases and J gave up 5 bases, with 14 bases separating them. CDR3 size: 15 residues. CDR1 is SGHAT, CDR2 FQNNGV, per germline. This clonotype appeared a few times. The receptor was isolated from a man aged 18-30 years who had mild COVID-19 (a few samples of this study predate the infection). Cell type and time point are not known. Sequenced sample: PBMCs or a T cell subset sorted from them (not recorded which). V is TRBV11-2 and J is TRBJ1-6, with D possibly being TRBD1 (6 bases). This CDR3 reads CASRIVTGNNSPLHF. CDR3 coding DNA: TGTGCCAGCAGGATCGTAACAGGGAATAATTCACCCCTCCACTTT.